Listed below are T cell receptor beta chains from one sample, sequenced in a study of response to subunit inactivated influenza vaccine. TCRdb analysed the RT-PCR reads with MiXCR anew, one entry per CDR3 protein. The table includes 280,000 or so distinct CDR3 sequences, about a fifth detected once. The sequencing here drew on PBMCs from blood, taken roughly 20 months after vaccination. The receptors shown here come from a man aged 50-75 years who received an inactivated influenza vaccine. Both conserved end residues are part of each CDR3. The D gene is left open where the match is weak. Rows may omit the clone size; those that give it use once, few, many or a size class.

abundance	v_gene	j_gene	len	d_gene	CDR3nt	CDR3aa
NA	TRBV30	TRBJ1-1	13	NA	TGTGCCTGGAGTGAAGGGTGGAGCACTGAAGCTTTCTTT	CAWSEGWSTEAFF
NA	TRBV29-1	TRBJ2-7	13	TRBD1	TGCAGCGTTGAGGGGACAGGGGCCTACGAGCAGTACTTC	CSVEGTGAYEQYF
few	TRBV9	TRBJ2-5	15	NA	TGTGCCAGCAGCGTAGGGGACAACGGGGCGGAGACCCAGTACTTC	CASSVGDNGAETQYF
NA	TRBV6-5	TRBJ2-6	17	NA	TGTGCCAGCAGTTACGGGGTCGGAGGCTCTGGGGCCAACGTCCTGACTTTC	CASSYGVGGSGANVLTF
NA	TRBV4-2	TRBJ2-3	13	NA	TGTGCCAGCAGCCAAGGCAAACAGGGAACGCAGTATTTT	CASSQGKQGTQYF
many	TRBV6-2/TRBV6-3	TRBJ1-1	13	NA	TGTGCCAGCAGTTACGGGGGACGTGCTGAAGCTTTCTTT	CASSYGGRAEAFF
NA	TRBV5-1	TRBJ2-5	12	NA	TGCGCCAGCAGCAGGGGTTCAGAGACCCAGTACTTC	CASSRGSETQYF
NA	TRBV5-5	TRBJ1-5	14	NA	TGTGCCAGCAGCTTGGGAGCGCTCAATGTGGACCAGCATTTT	CASSLGALNVDQHF
few	TRBV20-1	TRBJ1-1	12	NA	TGCAGTGCCGACCTACGGAACACTGAAGCTTTCTTT	CSADLRNTEAFF
few	TRBV20-1	TRBJ1-1	13	NA	TGCAGTGCTAGCCCCCCGGTGTTCCGGGCAGCTTTCTTT	CSASPPVFRAAFF
NA	TRBV12-3/TRBV12-4	TRBJ2-3	15	TRBD2	TGTGCCAGCAGTTTTTCTAGCGGGATCACAGATACGCAGTATTTT	CASSFSSGITDTQYF
NA	TRBV20-1	TRBJ2-5	13	NA	TGCAGTGCTAGAGATGGGGGCAAAGAGACCCAGTACTTC	CSARDGGKETQYF
NA	TRBV6-1	TRBJ1-1	14	NA	TGTGCCAGCAGCCCCGGAGGGTCGGACACTGAAGCTTTCTTT	CASSPGGSDTEAFF
NA	TRBV6-2/TRBV6-3	TRBJ1-6	15	NA	TGTGCCAGCAGTTACTCATCAGGGGCGATGTCACCCCTCCACTTT	CASSYSSGAMSPLHF
NA	TRBV6-1	TRBJ1-6	15	NA	TGTGCCAGCAGGGGATCGGGACGGAATAATTCACCCCTCCACTTT	CASRGSGRNNSPLHF
NA	TRBV15	TRBJ2-5	17	NA	TGTGCCACCAGCAGAGAAATAAGAGCCTTTGGAGGGGAGACCCAGTACTTC	CATSREIRAFGGETQYF
NA	TRBV5-1	TRBJ2-2	17	NA	TGCGCCAGCAGCTTCCGGGCACAGGACGCCTGGACCGGGGAGCTGTTTTTT	CASSFRAQDAWTGELFF
many	TRBV12-3/TRBV12-4	TRBJ1-2	14	NA	TGTGCCAGCAGTTTGGGTGGGATTAGCTATGGCTACACCTTC	CASSLGGISYGYTF
few	TRBV6-2/TRBV6-3	TRBJ2-2	15	TRBD1	TGTGCCAGCAAGAAAGGACAGGGGAACACCGGGGAGCTGTTTTTT	CASKKGQGNTGELFF
many	TRBV12-3/TRBV12-4	TRBJ1-5	13	TRBD1	TGTGCCAGCAGTTCGACAGGGAGACAGCCCCAGCATTTT	CASSSTGRQPQHF
NA	TRBV20-1	TRBJ2-1	16	TRBD2	TGCAGTGCTAGAGATACGAGAAGCGGGGCATACAATGAGCAGTTCTTC	CSARDTRSGAYNEQFF
many	TRBV7-2	TRBJ1-6	14	NA	TGTGCCAGCAACGTCAGCGGAGGGAATTCACCCCTCCACTTT	CASNVSGGNSPLHF
once	TRBV5-1	TRBJ2-3	14	NA	TGCGCCAGCAGCGCCTTAACGCAGGGGGATACGCAGTATTTT	CASSALTQGDTQYF
few	TRBV11-1	TRBJ1-4	18	NA	TGTGCCAGCAGCTTCGTAGGACGGGAGAATACCCTTAATGAAAAACTGTTTTTT	CASSFVGRENTLNEKLFF
NA	TRBV4-1	TRBJ2-2	17	NA	TGCGCCAGCACAGAGGACCTAGCTCGCACCGGGACCGGGGAGCTGTTTTTT	CASTEDLARTGTGELFF
NA	TRBV7-9	TRBJ2-1	12	TRBD2	TGTGCCAGCCGACTAGCGACCAATGAGCAGTTCTTC	CASRLATNEQFF
NA	TRBV12-3/TRBV12-4	TRBJ1-6	15	TRBD1	TGTGCCAGCAGTCTCCAGACAGGGGTAAATTCACCCCTCCACTTT	CASSLQTGVNSPLHF